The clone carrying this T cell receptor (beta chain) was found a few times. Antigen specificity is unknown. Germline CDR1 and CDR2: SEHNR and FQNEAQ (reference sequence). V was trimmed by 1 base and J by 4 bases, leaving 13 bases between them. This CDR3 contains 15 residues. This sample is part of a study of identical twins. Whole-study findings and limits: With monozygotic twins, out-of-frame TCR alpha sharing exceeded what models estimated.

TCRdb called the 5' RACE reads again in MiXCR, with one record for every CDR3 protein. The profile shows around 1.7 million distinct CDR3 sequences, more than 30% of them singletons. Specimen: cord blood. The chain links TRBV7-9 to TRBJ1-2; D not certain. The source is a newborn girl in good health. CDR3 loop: CASSLVRASSYGYTF. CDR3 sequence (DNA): TGTGCCAGCAGCTTAGTGCGTGCCAGTTCCTATGGCTACACCTTC.